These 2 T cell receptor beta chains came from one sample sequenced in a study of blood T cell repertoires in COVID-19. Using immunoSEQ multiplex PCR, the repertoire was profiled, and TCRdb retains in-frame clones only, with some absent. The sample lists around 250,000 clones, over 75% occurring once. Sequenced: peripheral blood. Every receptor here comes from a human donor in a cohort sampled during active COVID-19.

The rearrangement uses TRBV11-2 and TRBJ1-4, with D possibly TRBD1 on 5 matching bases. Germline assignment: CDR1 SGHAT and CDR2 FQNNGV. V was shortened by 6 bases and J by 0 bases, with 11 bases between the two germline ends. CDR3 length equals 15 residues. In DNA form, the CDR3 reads TGTGCCAGCAGGGTAACGACAGCAACTAATGAAAAACTGTTTTTT. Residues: CASRVTTATNEKLFF.

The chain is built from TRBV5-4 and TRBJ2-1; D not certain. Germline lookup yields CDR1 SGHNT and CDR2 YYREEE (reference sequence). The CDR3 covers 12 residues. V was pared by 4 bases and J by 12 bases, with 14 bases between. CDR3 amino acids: CASSQTGFGQFF. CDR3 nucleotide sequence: TGTGCCAGCAGCCAGACCGGGTTCGGGCAGTTCTTC.